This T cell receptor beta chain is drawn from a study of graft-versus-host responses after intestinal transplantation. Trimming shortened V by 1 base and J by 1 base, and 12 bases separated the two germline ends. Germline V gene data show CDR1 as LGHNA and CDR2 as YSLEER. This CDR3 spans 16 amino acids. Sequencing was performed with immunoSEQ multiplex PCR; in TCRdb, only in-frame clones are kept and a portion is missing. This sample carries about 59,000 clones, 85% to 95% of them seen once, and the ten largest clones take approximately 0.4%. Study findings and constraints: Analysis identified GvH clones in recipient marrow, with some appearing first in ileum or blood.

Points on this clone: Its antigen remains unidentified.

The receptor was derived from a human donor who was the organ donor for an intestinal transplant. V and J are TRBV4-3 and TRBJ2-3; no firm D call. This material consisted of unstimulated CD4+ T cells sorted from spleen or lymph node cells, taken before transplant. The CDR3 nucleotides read TGCGCCAGCAGCCAAGCAAAAGGGTTAGGCACAGATACGCAGTATTTT. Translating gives CASSQAKGLGTDTQYF.